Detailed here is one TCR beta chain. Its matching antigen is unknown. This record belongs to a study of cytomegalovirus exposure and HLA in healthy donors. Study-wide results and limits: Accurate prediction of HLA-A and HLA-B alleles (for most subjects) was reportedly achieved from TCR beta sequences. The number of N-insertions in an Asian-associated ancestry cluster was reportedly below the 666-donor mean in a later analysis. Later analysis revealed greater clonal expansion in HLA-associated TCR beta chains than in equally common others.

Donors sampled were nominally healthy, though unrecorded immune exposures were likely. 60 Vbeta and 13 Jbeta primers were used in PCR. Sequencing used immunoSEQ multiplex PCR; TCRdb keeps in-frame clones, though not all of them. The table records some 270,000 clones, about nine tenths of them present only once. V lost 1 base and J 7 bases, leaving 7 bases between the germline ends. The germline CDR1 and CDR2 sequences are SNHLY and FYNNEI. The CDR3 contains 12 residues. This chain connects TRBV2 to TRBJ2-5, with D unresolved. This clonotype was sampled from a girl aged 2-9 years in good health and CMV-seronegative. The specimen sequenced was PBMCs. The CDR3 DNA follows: TGTGCCAGCAGTGAAGGGGCTGCGACCCAGTACTTC. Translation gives CASSEGAATQYF.